This record covers a single TCR beta chain. Its antigen is unidentified. These data originate in a study of T cells expressing NK-cell markers. At the level of the study: Repertoires of TCR beta were obtained from T cells sorted as CD3+CD56+NKG2C+, CD3+CD56+NKG2C- and CD3+CD56-NKG2C+.

The CDR3 extends over 14 amino acids. Germline lookup yields CDR1 SEHNR and CDR2 FQNEAQ (reference sequence). TCRdb re-called the 5' RACE reads; one entry per CDR3 protein, DNA not given. The sample is made up of roughly 350,000 distinct CDR3 sequences, and the top ten hold about 5.2% of it. Study conclusions and caveats: It was still unclear whether expanded NKG2C+ T cell clones were HCMV specific.

The sample consisted of blood T cells: a sorted CD56 or NKG2C T cell subset, CD4+ or CD8+ T cells, or bulk PBMC T cells (not recorded which). The receptor's source is a man aged 18-69 years in good health. The chain employs TRBV7-9 and TRBJ2-7; without DNA, the TCRdb call of TRBD1 cannot be checked. CDR3: CASSLGQGGYEQYF.